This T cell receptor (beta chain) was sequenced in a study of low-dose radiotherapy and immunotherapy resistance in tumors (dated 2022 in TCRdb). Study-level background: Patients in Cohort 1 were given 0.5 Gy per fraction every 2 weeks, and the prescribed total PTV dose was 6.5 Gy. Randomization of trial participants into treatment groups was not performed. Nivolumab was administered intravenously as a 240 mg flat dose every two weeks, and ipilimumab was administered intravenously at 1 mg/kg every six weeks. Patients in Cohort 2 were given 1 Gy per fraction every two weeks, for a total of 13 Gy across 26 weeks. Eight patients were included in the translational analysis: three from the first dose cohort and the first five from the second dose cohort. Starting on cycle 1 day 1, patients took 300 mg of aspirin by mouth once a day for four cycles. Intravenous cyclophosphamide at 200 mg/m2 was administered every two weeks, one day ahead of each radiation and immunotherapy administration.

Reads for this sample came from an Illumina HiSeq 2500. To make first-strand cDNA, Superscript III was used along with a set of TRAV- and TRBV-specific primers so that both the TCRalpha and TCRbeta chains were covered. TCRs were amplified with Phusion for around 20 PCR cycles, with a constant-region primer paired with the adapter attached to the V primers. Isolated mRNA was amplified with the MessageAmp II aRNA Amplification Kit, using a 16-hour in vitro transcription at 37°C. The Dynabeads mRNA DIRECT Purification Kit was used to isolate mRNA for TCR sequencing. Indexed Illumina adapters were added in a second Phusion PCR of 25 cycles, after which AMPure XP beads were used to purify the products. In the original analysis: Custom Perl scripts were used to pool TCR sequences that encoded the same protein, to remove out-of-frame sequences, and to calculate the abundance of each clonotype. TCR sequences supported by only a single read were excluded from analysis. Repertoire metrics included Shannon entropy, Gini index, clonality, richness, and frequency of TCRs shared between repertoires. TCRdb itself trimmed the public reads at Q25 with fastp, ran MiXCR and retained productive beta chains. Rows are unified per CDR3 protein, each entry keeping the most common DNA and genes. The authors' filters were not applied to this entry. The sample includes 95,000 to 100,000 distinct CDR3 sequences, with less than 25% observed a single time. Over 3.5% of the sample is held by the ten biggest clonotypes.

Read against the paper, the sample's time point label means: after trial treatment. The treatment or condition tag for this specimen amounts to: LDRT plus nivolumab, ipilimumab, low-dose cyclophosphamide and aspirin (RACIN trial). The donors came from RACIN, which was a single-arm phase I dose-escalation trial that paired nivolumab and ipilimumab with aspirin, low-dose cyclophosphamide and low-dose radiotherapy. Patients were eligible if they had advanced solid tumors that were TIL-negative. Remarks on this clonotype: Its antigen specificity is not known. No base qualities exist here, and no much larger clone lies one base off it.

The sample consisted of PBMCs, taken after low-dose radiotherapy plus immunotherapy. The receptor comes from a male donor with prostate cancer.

CDR3 loop: CSVGGQGATGTGELFF. The sequenced DNA is TGCAGCGTCGGGGGACAGGGGGCGACTGGGACCGGGGAGCTGTTTTTT. The chain employs TRBV29-1 and TRBJ2-2; 12 bases in the middle match TRBD1. Unmatched junction bases come to 10, with V trimmed by 6 bases and J by 5 bases. The germline V gene yields SQVTM for CDR1 and ANQGSEA for CDR2. Including cysteine and phenylalanine, the CDR3 has 16 amino acids. Of all the DNA, just the CDR3 is kept, 48 bases in frame from base 1.